These T cell receptor beta chains were read from a single sample in a study of vaccination effects on CD4 cells after COVID-19. Antigen specificity for these receptors is unknown. Here immunoSEQ multiplex PCR was the method, and the copy in TCRdb shows in-frame clones only, minus some. This sample has around 24,000 clones; approximately 79% occur once, and the top ten carry 5.5% to 6.5%. Here the sequenced sample was CD4+ T cells from PBMCs cultured with SARS-CoV-2 spike peptides, taken after COVID-19 vaccination. These receptors were collected from a human donor who received a COVID-19 vaccine. Some clones in this sample may be carry-over from other donors' samples. Both conserved end residues are part of each CDR3. The D gene is left open where the match is weak. Clone size is stated in some rows and not others, as once, few, many or a class when expanded.

V gene: TRBV19; clone size: .; J gene: TRBJ2-1; D gene: .; CDR3 protein: CASKDGFRPSYNEQFF; CDR3 DNA: TGTGCCAGTAAGGACGGGTTTAGGCCCTCCTACAATGAGCAGTTCTTC
V gene: TRBV6-5; clone size: .; J gene: TRBJ1-1; D gene: TRBD1; CDR3 protein: CASTLKDRVSEAFF; CDR3 DNA: TGTGCCAGCACCCTCAAAGACAGGGTGTCCGAAGCTTTCTTT
V gene: TRBV7-2; clone size: .; J gene: TRBJ2-3; D gene: .; CDR3 protein: CASSLRPEGAQYF; CDR3 DNA: TGTGCCAGCAGCTTACGTCCCGAGGGTGCGCAGTATTTT
V gene: TRBV10-3; clone size: .; J gene: TRBJ2-3; D gene: TRBD2; CDR3 protein: CATRGGDTQYF; CDR3 DNA: TGTGCCACGCGCGGGGGGGATACGCAGTATTTT
V gene: TRBV10-3; clone size: .; J gene: TRBJ2-2; D gene: .; CDR3 protein: CAISESGNTGELFF; CDR3 DNA: TGTGCCATCAGTGAGTCGGGGAACACCGGGGAGCTGTTTTTT
V gene: TRBV4-1; clone size: .; J gene: TRBJ2-3; D gene: .; CDR3 protein: CASSQADTQYF; CDR3 DNA: TGCGCCAGCAGCCAAGCAGATACGCAGTATTTT
V gene: TRBV3-1/TRBV3-2; clone size: .; J gene: TRBJ2-5; D gene: .; CDR3 protein: CASSQVKSLGPIGTQYF; CDR3 DNA: TGTGCCAGCAGCCAAGTGAAATCTTTAGGCCCAATAGGGACCCAGTACTTC
V gene: TRBV7-2; clone size: few; J gene: TRBJ2-5; D gene: TRBD1; CDR3 protein: CASSSGTAETQYF; CDR3 DNA: TGTGCCAGCAGCTCCGGGACAGCGGAGACCCAGTACTTC
V gene: TRBV5-1; clone size: .; J gene: TRBJ1-2; D gene: .; CDR3 protein: CASSLGQNYGYTF; CDR3 DNA: TGCGCCAGCAGCTTGGGACAGAACTATGGCTACACCTTC
V gene: TRBV28; clone size: .; J gene: TRBJ2-1; D gene: TRBD1; CDR3 protein: CASSFGDREQFF; CDR3 DNA: TGTGCCAGCAGTTTTGGGGACAGGGAGCAGTTCTTC
V gene: TRBV2; clone size: .; J gene: TRBJ1-2; D gene: .; CDR3 protein: CASSESGQKNYGYTF; CDR3 DNA: TGTGCCAGCAGTGAAAGCGGACAGAAAAACTATGGCTACACCTTC
V gene: TRBV3-1/TRBV3-2; clone size: few; J gene: TRBJ2-2; D gene: .; CDR3 protein: CASSPLEGWVTGELFF; CDR3 DNA: TGTGCCAGCAGCCCCCTCGAGGGTTGGGTCACCGGGGAGCTGTTTTTT
V gene: TRBV6-5; clone size: .; J gene: TRBJ2-5; D gene: .; CDR3 protein: CASEAAQETQYF; CDR3 DNA: TGTGCCAGCGAGGCGGCGCAAGAGACCCAGTACTTC
V gene: TRBV5-1; clone size: .; J gene: TRBJ2-5; D gene: .; CDR3 protein: CASSQQNRVGETQYF; CDR3 DNA: TGCGCCAGCAGCCAGCAGAACAGGGTTGGAGAGACCCAGTACTTC
V gene: TRBV5-1; clone size: .; J gene: TRBJ1-4; D gene: .; CDR3 protein: CASSWRGTGFEKLFF; CDR3 DNA: TGCGCCAGCAGCTGGCGAGGCACAGGGTTTGAAAAACTGTTTTTT
V gene: TRBV14; clone size: .; J gene: TRBJ2-2; D gene: .; CDR3 protein: CASSPQHGTGELFF; CDR3 DNA: TGTGCCAGCAGCCCCCAACATGGGACCGGGGAGCTGTTTTTT
V gene: TRBV7-3; clone size: .; J gene: TRBJ2-3; D gene: .; CDR3 protein: CASSSRAFTDTQYF; CDR3 DNA: TGTGCCAGCAGCTCCCGGGCATTCACAGATACGCAGTATTTT
V gene: TRBV6-2/TRBV6-3; clone size: .; J gene: TRBJ1-6; D gene: TRBD1; CDR3 protein: CASSGGQSNSPLHF; CDR3 DNA: TGTGCCAGCAGTGGGGGACAGAGCAATTCACCCCTCCACTTT
V gene: TRBV3-1/TRBV3-2; clone size: once; J gene: TRBJ2-3; D gene: TRBD2; CDR3 protein: CASSLWTSGGDSTDTQYF; CDR3 DNA: TGTGCCAGCAGCCTATGGACTAGCGGGGGGGATAGCACAGATACGCAGTATTTT
V gene: TRBV3-1/TRBV3-2; clone size: .; J gene: TRBJ2-5; D gene: .; CDR3 protein: CASSSIARETQYF; CDR3 DNA: TGTGCCAGCAGTTCAATAGCAAGGGAGACCCAGTACTTC
V gene: TRBV27; clone size: .; J gene: TRBJ1-1; D gene: .; CDR3 protein: CASSFSRVGAVNTEAFF; CDR3 DNA: TGTGCCAGCAGTTTTAGTCGGGTTGGGGCCGTCAACACTGAAGCTTTCTTT
V gene: TRBV5-8; clone size: .; J gene: TRBJ2-1; D gene: .; CDR3 protein: CASSSGPAYNEQFF; CDR3 DNA: TGTGCCAGCAGCTCGGGACCGGCCTACAATGAGCAGTTCTTC
V gene: TRBV3-1/TRBV3-2; clone size: .; J gene: TRBJ2-1; D gene: .; CDR3 protein: CASSQGRHNEQFF; CDR3 DNA: TGTGCCAGCAGCCAAGGTCGTCACAATGAGCAGTTCTTC
V gene: TRBV5-1; clone size: .; J gene: TRBJ1-2; D gene: TRBD1; CDR3 protein: CASSSGQAGDYGYTF; CDR3 DNA: TGCGCCAGCAGCTCGGGACAGGCGGGGGACTATGGCTACACCTTC
V gene: TRBV29-1; clone size: .; J gene: TRBJ1-4; D gene: .; CDR3 protein: CSVLQPRDGEKLFF; CDR3 DNA: TGCAGCGTTTTACAGCCTCGGGATGGAGAAAAACTGTTTTTT
V gene: TRBV10-2; clone size: .; J gene: TRBJ1-1; D gene: TRBD1; CDR3 protein: CASSRIPGTVAFF; CDR3 DNA: TGCGCCAGCAGCAGGATCCCCGGGACAGTCGCCTTCTTT
V gene: TRBV24-1; clone size: .; J gene: TRBJ2-3; D gene: .; CDR3 protein: CATSDSTGTADTQYF; CDR3 DNA: TGTGCCACCAGTGATTCCACAGGGACCGCAGATACGCAGTATTTT
V gene: TRBV12-5; clone size: few; J gene: TRBJ2-5; D gene: .; CDR3 protein: CASGLIGGETQYF; CDR3 DNA: TGTGCTAGTGGTTTGATCGGGGGAGAGACCCAGTACTTC
V gene: TRBV25-1; clone size: .; J gene: TRBJ2-3; D gene: .; CDR3 protein: CASSDSTGRRTDTQYF; CDR3 DNA: TGTGCCAGCAGTGACTCGACAGGCCGACGCACAGATACGCAGTATTTT
V gene: TRBV28; clone size: .; J gene: TRBJ1-6; D gene: TRBD1; CDR3 protein: CASSLKDRAGSPLHF; CDR3 DNA: TGTGCCAGCAGTTTAAAGGACAGGGCCGGGTCACCCCTCCACTTT
V gene: TRBV30; clone size: few; J gene: TRBJ2-6; D gene: TRBD1; CDR3 protein: CAWYRDRGRRGANVLTF; CDR3 DNA: TGTGCCTGGTACCGGGACAGGGGGCGCCGAGGGGCCAACGTCCTGACTTTC
V gene: TRBV5-6; clone size: once; J gene: TRBJ2-3; D gene: .; CDR3 protein: CASSFVVSTDTQYF; CDR3 DNA: TGTGCCAGCAGCTTTGTCGTTAGCACAGATACGCAGTATTTT
V gene: TRBV5-1; clone size: .; J gene: TRBJ1-4; D gene: .; CDR3 protein: CASSPGDTTNEKLFF; CDR3 DNA: TGCGCCAGCAGCCCAGGGGACACAACTAATGAAAAACTGTTTTTT
V gene: TRBV2; clone size: .; J gene: TRBJ2-3; D gene: .; CDR3 protein: CASSEWGTDTQYF; CDR3 DNA: TGTGCCAGCAGTGAGTGGGGCACAGATACGCAGTATTTT
V gene: TRBV6-2/TRBV6-3; clone size: once; J gene: TRBJ1-2; D gene: .; CDR3 protein: CASSYPPGNNYGYTF; CDR3 DNA: TGTGCCAGCAGTTACCCGCCCGGGAACAACTATGGCTACACCTTC
V gene: TRBV6-5; clone size: .; J gene: TRBJ2-1; D gene: .; CDR3 protein: CASSYSGGSREQFF; CDR3 DNA: TGTGCCAGCAGTTACTCTGGGGGGTCCCGTGAGCAGTTCTTC
V gene: TRBV18; clone size: .; J gene: TRBJ2-5; D gene: TRBD2; CDR3 protein: CASSPPGTQLGGSLQETQYF; CDR3 DNA: TGTGCCAGCTCACCACCGGGAACACAACTGGGGGGGTCGCTACAAGAGACCCAGTACTTC
V gene: TRBV18; clone size: .; J gene: TRBJ1-3; D gene: .; CDR3 protein: CASSLDSSGNTIYF; CDR3 DNA: TGTGCCAGCTCACTGGACAGCTCTGGAAACACCATATATTTT
V gene: TRBV19; clone size: .; J gene: TRBJ2-3; D gene: .; CDR3 protein: CASSITGTQYF; CDR3 DNA: TGTGCCAGTAGTATTACCGGGACGCAGTATTTT
V gene: TRBV5-1; clone size: .; J gene: TRBJ2-3; D gene: TRBD2; CDR3 protein: CASSSNAGGPGTDTQYF; CDR3 DNA: TGCGCCAGCAGCTCTAATGCGGGGGGGCCGGGGACAGATACGCAGTATTTT
V gene: TRBV5-1; clone size: .; J gene: TRBJ1-4; D gene: .; CDR3 protein: CASSLEGGNEKLFF; CDR3 DNA: TGCGCCAGCAGCTTGGAAGGGGGTAATGAAAAACTGTTTTTT
V gene: TRBV30; clone size: .; J gene: TRBJ2-1; D gene: .; CDR3 protein: CAWTKGLGTNNEQFF; CDR3 DNA: TGTGCCTGGACGAAGGGACTTGGAACGAACAATGAGCAGTTCTTC
V gene: TRBV7-3; clone size: .; J gene: TRBJ2-2; D gene: .; CDR3 protein: CASSSGQNTGELFF; CDR3 DNA: TGTGCCAGCAGCTCGGGACAGAACACCGGGGAGCTGTTTTTT
V gene: TRBV24-1; clone size: .; J gene: TRBJ2-2; D gene: TRBD1; CDR3 protein: CATSDFTGGYTGELFF; CDR3 DNA: TGTGCCACCAGTGATTTTACAGGGGGTTACACCGGGGAGCTGTTTTTT